This T cell receptor (beta chain) came from a study of T cell responses to AZD1222 COVID-19 vaccine. The study, taken as a whole, reports: After two AZD1222 doses, spike-specific TCR breadth and depth rose versus day 0.

This clone was observed a handful of times. Antigen unknown. The J segment lost 0 bases and the V segment lost 4 bases, leaving 5 bases of the junction unmatched. The V gene's germline CDR1 is SGHRS and CDR2 YFSETQ. The CDR3 length is 16 residues. The data were produced by immunoSEQ multiplex PCR, yet TCRdb's version contains in-frame clones alone and is incomplete. Among approximately 100,000 clones, approximately 88% were seen once, and the ten largest hold approximately 15%. Sequenced material: peripheral blood, taken on day 0 of AZD1222 vaccination. The genes are TRBV5-1 and TRBJ2-7, with 12 bases matching TRBD2. The clonotype originates from an adult in good health. The CDR3 region is CASSASLAGGSYEQYF. CDR3 bases: TGCGCCAGCAGCGCGTCACTAGCGGGAGGCTCCTACGAGCAGTACTTC.